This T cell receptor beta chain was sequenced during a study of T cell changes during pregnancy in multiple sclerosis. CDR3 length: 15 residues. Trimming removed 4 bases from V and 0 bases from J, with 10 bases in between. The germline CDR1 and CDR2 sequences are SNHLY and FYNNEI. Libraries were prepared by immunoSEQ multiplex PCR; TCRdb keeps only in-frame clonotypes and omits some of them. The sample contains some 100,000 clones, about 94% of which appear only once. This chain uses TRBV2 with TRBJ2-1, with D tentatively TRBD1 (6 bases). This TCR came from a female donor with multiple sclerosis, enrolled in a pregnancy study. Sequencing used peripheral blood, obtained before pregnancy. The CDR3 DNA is TGTGCCAGCAGTGTAGACAGGAGCTCCTACAATGAGCAGTTCTTC. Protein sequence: CASSVDRSSYNEQFF.